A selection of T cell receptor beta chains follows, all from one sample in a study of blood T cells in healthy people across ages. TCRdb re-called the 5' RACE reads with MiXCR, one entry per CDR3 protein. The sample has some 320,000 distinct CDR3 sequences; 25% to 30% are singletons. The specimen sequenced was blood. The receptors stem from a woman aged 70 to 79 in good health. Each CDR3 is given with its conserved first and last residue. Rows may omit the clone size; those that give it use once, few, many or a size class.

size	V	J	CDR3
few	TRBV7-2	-	CASSLATSGSGKNEQFF
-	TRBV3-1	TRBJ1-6	CASTGTGNSPLHF
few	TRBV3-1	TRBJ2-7	CASRTGSGAEQYF
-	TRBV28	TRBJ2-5	CASSSGQYQETQYF
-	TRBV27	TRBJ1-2	CASSFRQGRGYTF
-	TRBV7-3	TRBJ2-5	CASSWDGETQYF
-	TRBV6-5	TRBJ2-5	CASSTRQAQYF
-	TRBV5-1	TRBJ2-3	CASSDDRPDTQYF
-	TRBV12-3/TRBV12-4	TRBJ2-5	CASSPGLRETQYF
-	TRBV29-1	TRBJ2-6	CSVDQGNPSGANVLTF
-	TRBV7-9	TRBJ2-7	CASSYREIYEQYF
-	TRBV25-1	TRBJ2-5	CASSASGDLQETQYF
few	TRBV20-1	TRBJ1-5	CSAGPGGSSNQPQHF
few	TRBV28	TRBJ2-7	CASLTPSVHYEQYF
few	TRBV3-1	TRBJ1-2	CASSQRDRGGYGYTF
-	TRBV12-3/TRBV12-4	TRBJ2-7	CASSLDSGRSSYEQYF
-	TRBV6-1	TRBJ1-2	CASRASRDYTF
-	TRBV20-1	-	CSARSRGQSGEQYF
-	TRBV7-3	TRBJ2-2	CASSSDGNTGELFF
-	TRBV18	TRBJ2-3	CASSQASTDTQYF
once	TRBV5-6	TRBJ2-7	CASSLYQARADEQYF
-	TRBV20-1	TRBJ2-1	CSARLGNNEQFF
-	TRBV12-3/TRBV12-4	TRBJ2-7	CASTSNPYEQYF
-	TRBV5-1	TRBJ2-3	CASSLAGAGFTDTQYF
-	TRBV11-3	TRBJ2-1	CASSLSWGKKESYNEQFF